This T cell receptor (beta chain) was identified during a study of early T cells in non-severe SARS-CoV-2 infection. For the study at large: It was bulk RNA from unsorted whole blood that was sequenced, and the chains were unpaired. Overall study results and limits: VDJdb matching favored anti-spike CD8 responses, missing private and CD4 specificities.

MiXCR was run by TCRdb on the 5' RACE reads, yielding one entry per CDR3 protein. The repertoire consists of about 26,000 distinct CDR3 sequences, with roughly 5.3% occurring once and the leading ten covering under 4.5%. This clonotype is labeled medium-sized. Its antigen is unknown. This CDR3 comprises 14 residues. V dropped 4 bases and J dropped 6 bases, with 16 bases sitting between them. CDR1 is KGHSH, CDR2 LQKENI, per germline. Sequencing was performed on whole blood. This receptor was identified in an adult who was a healthcare worker with PCR-confirmed SARS-CoV-2 infection or an uninfected control (not recorded which). The chain employs TRBV18 and TRBJ2-7; D call uncertain. The CDR3 sequence is CASSLTESRSEQYF. The CDR3, as DNA: TGTGCCAGCTCACTAACAGAATCCCGAAGCGAGCAGTACTTC.